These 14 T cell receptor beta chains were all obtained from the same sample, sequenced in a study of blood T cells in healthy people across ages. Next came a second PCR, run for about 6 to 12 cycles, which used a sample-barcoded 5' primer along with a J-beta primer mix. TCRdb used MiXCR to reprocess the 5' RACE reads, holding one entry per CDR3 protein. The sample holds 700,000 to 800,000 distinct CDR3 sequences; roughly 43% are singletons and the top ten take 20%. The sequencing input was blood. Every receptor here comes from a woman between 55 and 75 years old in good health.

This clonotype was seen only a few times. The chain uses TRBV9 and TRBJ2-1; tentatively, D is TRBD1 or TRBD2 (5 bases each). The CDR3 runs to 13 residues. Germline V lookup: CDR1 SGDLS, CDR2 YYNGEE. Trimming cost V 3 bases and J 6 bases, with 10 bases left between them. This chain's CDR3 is CASSGDVFNEQFF. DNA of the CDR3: TGTGCCAGCAGCGGGGACGTATTCAATGAGCAGTTCTTC.

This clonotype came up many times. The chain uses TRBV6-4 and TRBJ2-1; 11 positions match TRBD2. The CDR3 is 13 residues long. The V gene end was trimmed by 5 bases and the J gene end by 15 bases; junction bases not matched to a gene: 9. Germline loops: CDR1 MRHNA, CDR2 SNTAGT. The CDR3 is CASSPVTSGSLFF. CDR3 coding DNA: TGTGCCAGCAGTCCCGTAACTAGCGGGAGTCTGTTCTTC.

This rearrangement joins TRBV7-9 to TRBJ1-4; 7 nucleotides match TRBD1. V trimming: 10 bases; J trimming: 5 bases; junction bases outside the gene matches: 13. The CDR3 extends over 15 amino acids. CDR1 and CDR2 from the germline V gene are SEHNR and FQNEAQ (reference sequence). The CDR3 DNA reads TGTGCCAAAAAACCCAAGGACAGGTTGAATGAAAAACTGTTTTTT. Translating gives CAKKPKDRLNEKLFF.

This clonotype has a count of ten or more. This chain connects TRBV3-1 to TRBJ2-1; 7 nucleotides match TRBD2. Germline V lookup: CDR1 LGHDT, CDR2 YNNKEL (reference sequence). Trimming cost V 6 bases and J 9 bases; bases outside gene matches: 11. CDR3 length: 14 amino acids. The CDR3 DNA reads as TGTGCCAGCAGGAGCCTAGCGGCCGTCGGTGAGCAGTTCTTC. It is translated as CASRSLAAVGEQFF.

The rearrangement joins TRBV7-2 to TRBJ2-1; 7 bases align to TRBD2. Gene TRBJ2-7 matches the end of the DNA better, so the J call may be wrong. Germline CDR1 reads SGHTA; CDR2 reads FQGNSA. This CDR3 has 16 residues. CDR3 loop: CASSSMGGEAYNEQYF. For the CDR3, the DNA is TGTGCCAGCAGCTCTATGGGGGGGGAAGCCTACAATGAGCAGTACTTC.

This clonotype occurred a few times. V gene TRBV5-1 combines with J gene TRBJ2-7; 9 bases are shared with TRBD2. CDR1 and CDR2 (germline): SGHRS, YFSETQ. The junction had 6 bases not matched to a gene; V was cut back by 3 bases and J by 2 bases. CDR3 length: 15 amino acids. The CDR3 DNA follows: TGCGCCAGCAGCTCGCGGGGGGGCGAGACCTACGAGCAGTACTTC. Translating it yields CASSSRGGETYEQYF.

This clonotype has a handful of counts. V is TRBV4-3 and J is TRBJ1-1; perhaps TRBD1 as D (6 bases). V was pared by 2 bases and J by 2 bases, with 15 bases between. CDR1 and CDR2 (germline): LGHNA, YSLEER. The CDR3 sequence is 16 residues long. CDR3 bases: TGCGCCAGCAGCCAAATCTCCGGGACACCTAACACTGAAGCTTTCTTT. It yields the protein CASSQISGTPNTEAFF.

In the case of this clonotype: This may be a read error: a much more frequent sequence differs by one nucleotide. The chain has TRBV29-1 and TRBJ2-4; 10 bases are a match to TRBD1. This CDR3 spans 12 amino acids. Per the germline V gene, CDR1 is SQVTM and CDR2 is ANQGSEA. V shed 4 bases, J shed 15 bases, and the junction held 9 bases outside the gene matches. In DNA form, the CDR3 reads TGCAGCGTTGTAGACAGGGGGCGCGAGCGGTACTTC. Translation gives CSVVDRGRERYF.

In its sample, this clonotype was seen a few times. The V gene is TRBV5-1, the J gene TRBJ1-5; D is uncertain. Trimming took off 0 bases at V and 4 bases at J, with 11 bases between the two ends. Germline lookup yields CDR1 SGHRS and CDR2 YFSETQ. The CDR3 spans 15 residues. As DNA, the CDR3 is TGCGCCAGCAGCTTGGTCGCAGGAAATAATCAGCCCCAGCATTTT. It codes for CASSLVAGNNQPQHF.

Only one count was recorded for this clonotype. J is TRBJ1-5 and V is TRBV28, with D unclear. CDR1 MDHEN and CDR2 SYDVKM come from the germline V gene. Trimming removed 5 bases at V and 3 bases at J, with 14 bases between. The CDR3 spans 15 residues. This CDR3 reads CASSGNRVHNQPQHF. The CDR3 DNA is TGTGCCAGCAGTGGGAACCGGGTCCACAATCAGCCCCAGCATTTT.

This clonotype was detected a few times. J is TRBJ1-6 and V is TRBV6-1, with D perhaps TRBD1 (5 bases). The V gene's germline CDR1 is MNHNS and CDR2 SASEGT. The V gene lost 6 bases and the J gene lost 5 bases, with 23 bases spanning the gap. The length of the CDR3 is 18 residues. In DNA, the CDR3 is TGTGCCAGCAGCCGAACCGGGGACGGTGGGGCTGATAATTCACCCCTCCACTTT. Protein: CASSRTGDGGADNSPLHF.

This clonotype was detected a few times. The DNA of the CDR3 is TGTGCCAGCAGTTTTGAGGGGGCTAGCACTGAAGCTTTCTTT. Its translation is CASSFEGASTEAFF. The chain carries TRBV27 and TRBJ1-1; the match to TRBD1 covers 7 bases. From germline, CDR1 is MNHEY and CDR2 SMNVEV (reference sequence). V was clipped by 3 bases and J by 4 bases; unmatched bases: 5. The CDR3 covers 14 residues.

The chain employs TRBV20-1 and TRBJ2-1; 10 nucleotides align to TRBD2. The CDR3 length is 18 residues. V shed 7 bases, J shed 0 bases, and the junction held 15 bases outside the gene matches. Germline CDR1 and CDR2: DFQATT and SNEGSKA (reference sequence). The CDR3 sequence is CSVEPGLAKSSSYNEQFF. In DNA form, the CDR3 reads TGCAGTGTTGAACCGGGACTAGCGAAATCTAGCTCCTACAATGAGCAGTTCTTC.

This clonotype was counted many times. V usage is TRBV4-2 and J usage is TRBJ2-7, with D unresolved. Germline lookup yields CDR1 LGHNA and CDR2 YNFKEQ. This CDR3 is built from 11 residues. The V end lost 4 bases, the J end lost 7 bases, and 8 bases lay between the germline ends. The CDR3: CASSRDSEQYF. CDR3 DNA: TGTGCCAGCAGCCGAGATTCGGAGCAGTACTTC.